These T cell receptor beta chains were read from a single sample in a study of PD-1 blockade in mismatch repair-deficient tumors. Generated by immunoSEQ multiplex PCR, the TCRdb table keeps only in-frame clones and is missing some. The data show approximately 16,000 clones, 80% to 85% seen once. Sequenced material: PBMCs, taken before pembrolizumab treatment. These receptors were taken from an adult with mismatch repair-deficient cancer. CDR3s include the opening cysteine and the closing phenylalanine or tryptophan. A D gene is named only where the DNA matches it firmly. Size tells how often a clone was seen (once, few, many) or the class of an expanded clone, and some rows leave it out.

v_call,j_call,d_call,clone_size,cdr3_nt,cdr3_aa
TRBV7-9,TRBJ2-1,NA,NA,TGTGCCAGCAGCTCCCGGGAGTCCCCCTACAATGAGCAGTTCTTC,CASSSRESPYNEQFF
TRBV28,TRBJ2-7,NA,NA,TGTGCCAGCAGTTATATCTCAGAGAGCGGGGAGCAGTACTTC,CASSYISESGEQYF
TRBV6-5,TRBJ2-7,NA,NA,TGTGCCAGCAGTCTGAGGGCAGATGCCCTACTCGAGCAGTACTTC,CASSLRADALLEQYF
TRBV7-9,TRBJ2-7,TRBD2,NA,TGTGCCAGCAGCTTAGGCGGACTAGCCGACTACGAGCAGTACTTC,CASSLGGLADYEQYF
TRBV9,TRBJ2-7,NA,NA,TGTGCCAGCAGCCTTGACACCGCATCCTACGAGCAGTACTTC,CASSLDTASYEQYF
TRBV30,TRBJ2-7,NA,NA,TGTGCCTGGAGGTCCACGGCGGCCTACGAGCAGTACTTC,CAWRSTAAYEQYF
TRBV2,TRBJ2-2,NA,NA,TGTGCCAGCCTAGAGGATACGAACACCGGGGAGCTGTTTTTT,CASLEDTNTGELFF
TRBV6-4,TRBJ2-1,NA,NA,TGTGCCAGCAGTGACTCGGCCCATGGTGAGCAGTTCTTC,CASSDSAHGEQFF
TRBV10-1,TRBJ2-1,NA,NA,TGCGCCAGCAGTGTGGAGAGGGGTAGGAATGAGCAGTTCTTC,CASSVERGRNEQFF
TRBV5-1,TRBJ2-7,NA,NA,TGCGCCAGCAGCCCGAGGGTGGGGGAATACTACGAGCAGTACTTC,CASSPRVGEYYEQYF
TRBV6-4,TRBJ2-1,TRBD2,NA,TGTGCCAGCAGTGACTCTGTAGCGGGAGGTGGGAATGAGCAGTTCTTC,CASSDSVAGGGNEQFF
TRBV7-2,TRBJ2-2,TRBD2,NA,TGTGCCAGCAGCTTAGTGGTAGCGGGAGGGGCCGGGGAGCTGTTTTTT,CASSLVVAGGAGELFF
TRBV12-5,TRBJ2-5,NA,NA,TGTGCTAGTGGTGCAAACGGCGCAGCGACCCAGTACTTC,CASGANGAATQYF
TRBV6-1,TRBJ1-2,NA,NA,TGTGCCAGCAGTGAGGGGACCGAGGCGAATGGCTACACCTTC,CASSEGTEANGYTF
TRBV10-2,TRBJ2-1,NA,NA,TGCGCCAGCAGTGAGTCGCCCGACAGGATCAATGAGCAGTTCTTC,CASSESPDRINEQFF
TRBV18,TRBJ2-3,NA,NA,TGTGCCAGCTCACCACCGATTGCCACAGATACGCAGTATTTT,CASSPPIATDTQYF
TRBV18,TRBJ2-5,NA,NA,TGTGCCAGCTCACTAAACCCGGATCCAGGCCAAGAGACCCAGTACTTC,CASSLNPDPGQETQYF
TRBV30,TRBJ2-3,NA,NA,TGTGCCTGGTCGGCGGGGGATACGCAGTATTTT,CAWSAGDTQYF
TRBV6-5,TRBJ2-2,NA,NA,TGTGCCAGCAGCTCCGGACTGGGGAACACCGGGGAGCTGTTTTTT,CASSSGLGNTGELFF
TRBV28,TRBJ2-1,TRBD2,NA,TGTGCCAGCAGTTTAATTGGCGTAGCGGGAGGTGTTGAGCAGTTCTTC,CASSLIGVAGGVEQFF
TRBV27,TRBJ2-2,NA,NA,TGTGCCAGCAGTTTTTCCGGGAACCCGGTGACCGGGGAGCTGTTTTTT,CASSFSGNPVTGELFF
TRBV6-6,TRBJ2-7,TRBD1,NA,TGTGCCAGCAGTTCTGGACAGGCGGTGGACGAGCAGTACTTC,CASSSGQAVDEQYF
TRBV28,TRBJ2-1,TRBD2,NA,TGTGCCAGCAGTTTAGTGAGCGGGAGGCCCAATGAGCAGTTCTTC,CASSLVSGRPNEQFF
TRBV29-1,TRBJ1-2,TRBD1,NA,TGCAGCGCCCTAGGTCAGGGGGCTTCCTATGGCTACACCTTC,CSALGQGASYGYTF
TRBV16,TRBJ1-5,NA,once,TGTGCCAGCAGCCAATCGGGCCAGGGGAATCAGCCCCAGCATTTT,CASSQSGQGNQPQHF
TRBV30,TRBJ1-1,NA,once,TGTGCCTGGAGTGTCGGGACCGGGCACGCTGAAGCTTTCTTT,CAWSVGTGHAEAFF
TRBV6-5,TRBJ1-3,TRBD1,NA,TGTGCCAGCAGTCCCCGGGACAGGGGGAACACCATATATTTT,CASSPRDRGNTIYF
TRBV9,TRBJ1-1,TRBD1,few,TGTGCCAGCAGCGCACGGACAGGGCTGAACACTGAAGCTTTCTTT,CASSARTGLNTEAFF
TRBV11-2,TRBJ2-7,NA,NA,TGTGCCAGCAGCCCTGGGATTTACGAGCAGTACTTC,CASSPGIYEQYF
TRBV5-1,TRBJ2-7,TRBD2,NA,TGCGCCAGCAGCTTGGAACCGGGAGGGTCCTACGAGCAGTACTTC,CASSLEPGGSYEQYF